The 27 T cell receptor beta chains below all came from one sample that was sequenced in a study of beta chain features in type 1 diabetes. Which antigens these TCRs recognize remains unknown. Every isolated RNA sample was fully reverse transcribed, so sequencing captured expressed TCRB transcripts. The repertoire was sequenced with immunoSEQ multiplex PCR; TCRdb's copy has only in-frame clones and lacks some. The sample shows a few hundred thousand clones, about 15% of them seen only once. Study conclusions and caveats: Shorter TCRB CDR3s, moderately but significantly so, were found in Type 1 diabetes patients in all four CD4+ subsets.

Sequenced material: naive CD4+ T cells from blood. These receptors were obtained from a man aged 25 to 45 with type 1 diabetes.

This sequence joins TRBV30 and TRBJ2-2; the match to TRBD2 covers 8 bases. V was clipped by 4 bases and J by 4 bases; unmatched bases: 11. The CDR3 has 16 amino acids. Germline CDR1 is GTSNPN and CDR2 is SVGIG (reference sequence). The CDR3 is CAWTTGRGLSTGELFF. CDR3 sequence (DNA): TGTGCCTGGACCACCGGGAGGGGTTTAAGCACCGGGGAGCTGTTTTTT.

The J gene is TRBJ2-5, the V gene TRBV29-1; D ambiguous. V lost 6 bases to trimming and J lost 0 bases, with 8 bases between them. Germline V CDR1 and CDR2: SQVTM, ANQGSEA. The CDR3 extends over 12 amino acids. DNA for the CDR3: TGCAGCGTACGGGTATACCAAGAGACCCAGTACTTC. It translates to CSVRVYQETQYF. Full variable domain (rest looked up from reference TRBV29-1 and TRBJ2-5): SAVISQKPSRDICQRGTSLTIQCQVDSQVTMMFWYRQQPGQSLTLIATANQGSEATYESGFVIDKFPISRPNLTFSTLTVSNMSPEDSSIYLCSVRVYQETQYFGPGTRLLVL.

This chain joins TRBV6-5 and TRBJ1-4; 8 bases are shared with TRBD1. The CDR3 totals 14 residues. Germline values: CDR1 MNHEY, CDR2 SVGAGI. With V trimmed by 5 bases and J by 5 bases, 4 bases remained unmatched. CDR3 DNA: TGTGCCAGCAGTCCAGGGGGCATAAATGAAAAACTGTTTTTT. Residues: CASSPGGINEKLFF.

The rearrangement links TRBV18 to TRBJ2-7; no clear D. V lost 2 bases to trimming and J lost 0 bases, with 8 bases between them. Germline V lookup: CDR1 KGHSH, CDR2 LQKENI. This CDR3 contains 14 residues. CDR3 DNA sequence: TGTGCCAGCTCACCAAACAGAAACTCCTACGAGCAGTACTTC. It specifies CASSPNRNSYEQYF.

CDR3 amino acids: CASSLAPASIYEQYF. The CDR3 region has the DNA TGTGCCAGCAGCTTAGCGCCGGCTAGCATCTACGAGCAGTACTTC. The chain uses TRBV7-6 and TRBJ2-7, with D possibly TRBD2 on 5 matching bases. The germline V and J ends were trimmed by 0 bases and 3 bases, with 12 bases remaining between them. This CDR3 spans 15 amino acids. CDR1 and CDR2 (germline): SGHVS, FNYEAQ.

This clone was observed a handful of times. The chain links TRBV5-1 to TRBJ1-2; 12 nucleotides line up with TRBD1. The CDR3 runs 16 residues. Germline CDR1 SGHRS, CDR2 YFSETQ. The J segment lost 6 bases and the V segment lost 4 bases, leaving 10 bases of the junction unmatched. The CDR3 coding sequence is TGCGCCAGCAGCCGTTTGGGGGACAGGGGGCATGATGGCTACACCTTC. It yields the protein CASSRLGDRGHDGYTF.

Details on this clone: A junction end diverges from the germline sequence, so it may reflect a read error. The genes are TRBV25-1 and TRBJ1-2; 8 bases are shared with TRBD1. CDR3 length: 12 amino acids. The germline gives CDR1 MGHDK, CDR2 SYGVNS. In DNA form, the CDR3 reads TGTGCCAGCAGTCCACGGACAGGGAACGCTTTGTTC. Protein: CASSPRTGNALF.

The V gene is TRBV4-1, the J gene TRBJ1-6; tentative D call: TRBD1 (5 bases). This CDR3 has 14 residues. V lost 2 bases to trimming and J lost 10 bases, with 12 bases between them. Germline values: CDR1 MGHRA, CDR2 YSYEKL. This CDR3 reads CASSQTGVLSPLHF. The CDR3 DNA is TGCGCCAGCAGCCAAACGGGGGTTTTGTCACCCCTCCACTTT.

This clone was seen a few times. The chain uses TRBV5-1 and TRBJ2-1, with a possible D match to TRBD1 (5 bases). The germline gives CDR1 SGHRS, CDR2 YFSETQ. V lost 0 bases, J lost 1 base, and 8 bases lay in between. The CDR3 sequence is 15 residues long. The CDR3 sequence: CASSLEPGSYNEQFF. CDR3 DNA: TGCGCCAGCAGCTTGGAACCAGGGTCCTACAATGAGCAGTTCTTC.

The CDR3, as DNA: TGTGCCAGCAGAGCCGCCGGAGCGAACTATGGCTACACCTTC. It is translated as CASRAAGANYGYTF. The chain couples TRBV7-9 to TRBJ1-2; D gene uncertain. The V gene lost 6 bases and the J gene lost 2 bases, with 13 bases spanning the gap. Per the germline V gene, CDR1 is SEHNR and CDR2 is FQNEAQ (reference sequence). The CDR3 consists of 14 residues. The full variable domain, its missing parts supplied by reference TRBV7-9 and TRBJ1-2, is DTGVSQNPRHKITKRGQNVTFRCDPISEHNRLYWYRQTLGQGPEFLTYFQNEAQLEKSRLLSDRFSAERPKGSFSTLEIQRTEQGDSAMYLCASRAAGANYGYTFGSGTRLTVV.

This clone has a handful of counts. The rearrangement links TRBV7-9 to TRBJ1-1, with D perhaps matching TRBD1 (5 bases). V was cut by 3 bases and J by 1 base, with 9 bases left in between. The CDR3 runs to 14 residues. CDR1 and CDR2 (germline): SEHNR, FQNEAQ (reference sequence). The DNA of the CDR3 is TGTGCCAGCAGCTTCGGTGGGGCGAACACTGAAGCTTTCTTT. Residues: CASSFGGANTEAFF.

This clone has just a few counts. This chain uses TRBV27 with TRBJ2-5; 8 bases are shared with TRBD1. The ends lost 5 bases at V and 4 bases at J; junction bases unmatched: 3. The CDR3 has 13 residues. Germline CDR1 is MNHEY and CDR2 is SMNVEV (reference sequence). The DNA for the CDR3 is TGTGCCAGCAGTCGGACAGGGAGAGAGACCCAGTACTTC. Translating it yields CASSRTGRETQYF.

There are many counts of this clone. The chain couples TRBV4-1 to TRBJ2-4; D gene unclear. The V end lost 0 bases, the J end lost 0 bases, and 9 bases lay between the germline ends. CDR1 is MGHRA, CDR2 YSYEKL, per germline. CDR3 length: 16 amino acids. The CDR3 loop is CASSQDTPLAKNIQYF. In DNA, the CDR3 is TGCGCCAGCAGCCAAGATACACCGCTAGCCAAAAACATTCAGTACTTC.

The gene calls are TRBV9 and TRBJ2-2, with TRBD1 matching 10 bases. The V gene's germline CDR1 is SGDLS and CDR2 YYNGEE. The CDR3 runs to 15 residues. V lost 4 bases, J lost 4 bases, and 4 bases stayed unmatched. The CDR3 region has the DNA TGTGCCAGCAGCCCGAGGACAGGGGGCACCGGGGAGCTGTTTTTT. The encoded protein is CASSPRTGGTGELFF.

The rearrangement uses TRBV11-2 and TRBJ1-4; 7 positions agree with TRBD1. CDR1 and CDR2 (germline): SGHAT, FQNNGV. The CDR3 runs 14 residues. V dropped 4 bases and J dropped 3; count of bases not matched to a gene: 2. In DNA, the CDR3 is TGTGCCAGCAGCTACAGGGGATCTAATGAAAAACTGTTTTTT. It encodes CASSYRGSNEKLFF.

This chain connects TRBV5-4 to TRBJ2-2; possibly TRBD1 for D (5 bases). This CDR3 is built from 15 residues. CDR1 is SGHNT and CDR2 is YYREEE in the germline V gene (reference sequence). The V end was cut by 4 bases, the J end by 0 bases, with 10 bases between. The CDR3, as DNA: TGTGCCAGCAGCCTGGACATACCGAACACCGGGGAGCTGTTTTTT. This sequence encodes CASSLDIPNTGELFF.

The table lists this clone with a few counts. The DNA of the CDR3 is TGTGCCTGGAGGGGGGGATCCTACTACAATGAGCAGTTCTTC. This encodes CAWRGGSYYNEQFF. This chain uses TRBV30 with TRBJ2-1, with D tentatively TRBD2 (6 bases). From germline, CDR1 is GTSNPN and CDR2 SVGIG (reference sequence). The CDR3 runs 14 residues. The ends were cut back, 3 bases at V and 3 bases at J, with 12 bases in the middle.

The chain links TRBV11-3 to TRBJ1-6; no clear D gene. The CDR3 sequence is 15 residues long. V was cut by 5 bases and J by 7 bases, with 15 bases left in between. From germline, CDR1 is SGHNT and CDR2 YENEEA. DNA for the CDR3: TGTGCCAGCAGCGAGGACGGGAGTAGGAATTCACCCCTCCACTTT. As protein: CASSEDGSRNSPLHF. Drawing the rest from reference TRBV11-3 and TRBJ1-6, the complete variable domain is EAGVVQSPRYKIIEKKQPVAFWCNPISGHNTLYWYLQNLGQGPELLIRYENEEAVDDSQLPKDRFSAERLKGVDSTLKIQPAELGDSAVYLCASSEDGSRNSPLHFGNGTRLTVT.

V and J are TRBV30 and TRBJ2-7; the D gene is possibly TRBD1 (6 bases). Trimming cost V 1 base and J 2 bases, with 12 bases left between them. There are 14 residues in the CDR3. Germline CDR1 GTSNPN, CDR2 SVGIG (reference sequence). The CDR3 DNA is TGTGCCTGGAGTGCGGACAGATTAGCCTACGAGCAGTACTTC. As protein: CAWSADRLAYEQYF.

This clone has just a few counts. The chain combines TRBV14 with TRBJ2-7; 7 positions match TRBD2. The CDR3 is 13 residues long. With 4 bases clipped from V and 2 bases from J, the junction kept 2 bases outside the gene matches. Germline values: CDR1 SGHDN, CDR2 FVKESK. The CDR3, as DNA: TGTGCCAGCAGCCCCGGGGGGACCTACGAGCAGTACTTC. It encodes CASSPGGTYEQYF. Looking up the rest from reference TRBV14 and TRBJ2-7 gives the full variable domain: EAGVTQFPSHSVIEKGQTVTLRCDPISGHDNLYWYRRVMGKEIKFLLHFVKESKQDESGMPNNRFLAERTGGTYSTLKVQPAELEDSGVYFCASSPGGTYEQYFGPGTRLTVT.

In this sample, this clone turned up a few times. The gene calls are TRBV5-4 and TRBJ2-1; D is possibly TRBD2 (5 bases). The germline gives CDR1 SGHNT, CDR2 YYREEE (reference sequence). The ends were cut back, 4 bases at V and 3 bases at J, with 8 bases in the middle. The CDR3 extends over 13 amino acids. CDR3 coding DNA: TGTGCCAGCAGCCACCGGGACTACAATGAGCAGTTCTTC. As protein: CASSHRDYNEQFF.

This clone was picked up a small number of times. The chain joins TRBV2 to TRBJ2-1; 10 bases fit TRBD2. Germline CDR1 is SNHLY and CDR2 is FYNNEI. The V gene end was trimmed by 6 bases and the J gene end by 9 bases; junction bases not matched to a gene: 2. This CDR3 contains 12 residues. This CDR3 is CASRTSGVEQFF. The CDR3 DNA is TGTGCCAGCAGAACTAGCGGGGTTGAGCAGTTCTTC.

This clone appeared a few times. The genes are TRBV6-5 and TRBJ2-7; TRBD1 matches at 9 bases. V lost 6 bases and J lost 6; bases outside the gene matches: 6. From germline, CDR1 is MNHEY and CDR2 SVGAGI. The CDR3 is 13 amino acids. The CDR3 DNA follows: TGTGCCAGCAGAAACAGGGGGCAAGGCGAGCAGTACTTC. This gives the protein CASRNRGQGEQYF.

The rearrangement uses TRBV4-2 and TRBJ2-1, with 16 nucleotides matching TRBD2. Per germline, CDR1 LGHNA and CDR2 YNFKEQ. This CDR3 region has 16 residues. V lost 5 bases, J lost 4 bases, and 2 bases stayed unmatched. The CDR3 region has the DNA TGTGCCAGCAGCGCGGGACTAGCGGGAGGGTACAATGAGCAGTTCTTC. This codes for CASSAGLAGGYNEQFF.

This clone was observed a single time. The DNA of the CDR3 is TGCGCCAGCAGCTTAGGGGGCTCCTACAATGAGCAGTTCTTC. This codes for CASSLGGSYNEQFF. The chain combines TRBV5-1 with TRBJ2-1, with D maybe TRBD1 (6 bases). The CDR3 length is 14 residues. Germline V gene data show CDR1 as SGHRS and CDR2 as YFSETQ. The V gene lost 2 bases and the J gene lost 0 bases, with 6 bases spanning the gap.

The chain recombines TRBV4-1 with TRBJ1-1; 9 bases match TRBD1. V lost 1 base to trimming and J lost 1 base; unmatched junction nucleotides: 1. The CDR3 loop spans 15 amino acids. The V gene's germline CDR1 is MGHRA and CDR2 YSYEKL. The CDR3, as DNA: TGCGCCAGCAGCCAAGGGGACAGGGAGAACACTGAAGCTTTCTTT. It encodes CASSQGDRENTEAFF.

The gene calls are TRBV30 and TRBJ2-7; D possibly corresponds to TRBD2 (5 bases). The length of the CDR3 is 14 residues. Germline V gives CDR1 GTSNPN, CDR2 SVGIG (reference sequence). Between the trimmed V and J ends, which lost 7 bases and 6 bases, there was a span of 22 bases. The CDR3 DNA reads as TGTGCCTCGATGGCCGGCGGTTTAGAGGGCGAGCAGTACTTC. It yields the protein CASMAGGLEGEQYF.